These T cell receptor beta chains were read from a single sample in a study of shared clonotypes between healthy human individuals. Assay used: immunoSEQ multiplex PCR; TCRdb lists only in-frame clones, some missing. The sample lists about 490,000 clones; 76% were seen once. Sequencing was carried out using PBMCs. Every receptor here comes from a woman between 35 and 50 years old in good health. Some clones in this sample may be carry-over from other donors' samples. Each CDR3 is given with its conserved first and last residue. The D gene is left open where the match is weak.

D gene	V gene	CDR3 protein
TRBD1	TRBV7-2	CASSLGSGGSSYEQYF
TRBD1	TRBV10-3	CAIRSSPGTGGEYEQYF
-	TRBV12-2	CASRPNRAFNQPQHF
TRBD2	TRBV7-2	CASSRLAGGIDEQFF
TRBD1	TRBV7-3	CASSKDRGEAEAFF
-	TRBV19	CASMGAYTDTQYF
TRBD2	TRBV27	CASSFLAGYEQYF
-	TRBV18	CASSVLNTEAFF
TRBD1	TRBV5-4	CASSDSGTGDYGYTF
TRBD1	TRBV2	CASSEMDRGIKLFF
-	TRBV11-1	CASSFGRFYGYTF
-	TRBV5-1	CASSVGISYEQYF
-	TRBV4-1	CASSLLGGESGANVLTF
-	TRBV30	CAWSARGSEAFF
-	TRBV28	CASSPRTDTQYF
TRBD1	TRBV7-2	CASSLRDRAYQETQYF
-	TRBV2	CASSPSGSWETQYF
-	TRBV11-3	CASSLDRRTNQETQYF
TRBD1	TRBV5-5	CASSSDRELYEQYF
TRBD2	TRBV5-6	CASSLGLAGGLYNEQFF
-	TRBV10-1	CASSLSRGTNTGELFF
-	TRBV5-1	CASSRQLWGANEQFF
TRBD1	TRBV10-3	CAISGTGESQVFKETQYF
TRBD1	TRBV5-6	CASSLGRGRYEQYF
-	TRBV27	CASSLTRGRHYF
TRBD1	TRBV30	CAWKSRDRVVYTEAFF
-	TRBV4-2	CASSQDDWREQFF
TRBD2	TRBV7-3	CASSAVRTSGSNEQFF
-	TRBV27	CASSSPTYEQYF
-	TRBV11-2	CASSRGGLLTDTQYF
TRBD2	TRBV28	CASSFGGLVDEQFF
-	TRBV28	CASSLLDPPREQYF
-	TRBV15	CATSRDQGPTTSTDTQYF
-	TRBV11-2	CASSLTGQEFEAFF
-	TRBV7-9	CASSDLRWADTEAFF
TRBD2	TRBV4-3	CASSRETSGVSTDTQYF
-	TRBV6-1	CATQERGNQPQHF